Listed below are T cell receptor beta chains from one sample, sequenced in a study of radiotherapy plus CTLA-4 blockade in lung cancer. Profiling relied on immunoSEQ multiplex PCR, and the TCRdb table lists in-frame clones only, not all of them. The sample lists approximately 80,000 clones, over 65% occurring once. Here the sequenced sample was peripheral blood, taken from a patient treated with radiotherapy plus ipilimumab. All receptors derive from a human donor with non-small cell lung cancer whose response to radiotherapy plus ipilimumab could not be evaluated. The CDR3 runs from the conserved cysteine through the conserved F or W. D genes are given only for firm matches. Size is omitted from some rows. Given values are once, few, many or a class for expanded clones.

j_call: TRBJ2-1
clone_size: .
d_call: TRBD1
v_call: TRBV30
cdr3_aa: CAWGTGGYNEQFF
cdr3_nt: TGTGCCTGGGGGACAGGGGGATACAATGAGCAGTTCTTC

j_call: TRBJ2-1
clone_size: .
d_call: .
v_call: TRBV19
cdr3_aa: CASSLGQNNEQFF
cdr3_nt: TGTGCCAGTAGCCTAGGACAGAACAATGAGCAGTTCTTC

j_call: TRBJ1-2
clone_size: .
d_call: .
v_call: TRBV11-2
cdr3_aa: CASSSAGYGYTF
cdr3_nt: TGTGCCAGCAGCTCCGCGGGGTATGGCTACACCTTC

j_call: TRBJ1-1
clone_size: .
d_call: .
v_call: TRBV6-5
cdr3_aa: CASSSPGFAEAFF
cdr3_nt: TGTGCCAGCAGTTCCCCAGGGTTTGCTGAAGCTTTCTTT

j_call: TRBJ1-4
clone_size: once
d_call: TRBD1
v_call: TRBV4-1
cdr3_aa: CASSPRQGGIEKLFF
cdr3_nt: TGCGCCAGCAGCCCAAGACAGGGCGGGATTGAAAAACTGTTTTTT

j_call: TRBJ2-7
clone_size: .
d_call: .
v_call: TRBV27
cdr3_aa: CASSFGLIYEQYF
cdr3_nt: TGTGCCAGCAGTTTTGGACTGATCTACGAGCAGTACTTC

j_call: TRBJ2-7
clone_size: .
d_call: .
v_call: TRBV6-1
cdr3_aa: CASRLNRDYEQYF
cdr3_nt: TGTGCCAGCAGGCTTAACAGGGACTACGAGCAGTACTTC

j_call: TRBJ2-3
clone_size: .
d_call: .
v_call: TRBV6-5
cdr3_aa: CASRLSGLADTQYF
cdr3_nt: TGTGCCAGCAGGCTGTCAGGGTTGGCAGATACGCAGTATTTT

j_call: TRBJ1-1
clone_size: .
d_call: .
v_call: TRBV19
cdr3_aa: CAVIGRGLNTEAFF
cdr3_nt: TGTGCCGTTATCGGGAGGGGATTGAACACTGAAGCTTTCTTT

j_call: TRBJ2-3
clone_size: .
d_call: TRBD1
v_call: TRBV5-1
cdr3_aa: CASSLGTGSDTQYF
cdr3_nt: TGCGCCAGCAGCTTAGGGACAGGGTCAGATACGCAGTATTTT

j_call: TRBJ2-2
clone_size: .
d_call: .
v_call: TRBV7-3
cdr3_aa: CASSRGGLTGELFF
cdr3_nt: TGTGCCAGCAGCAGGGGGGGCCTCACCGGGGAGCTGTTTTTT

j_call: TRBJ1-5
clone_size: .
d_call: TRBD1
v_call: TRBV5-1
cdr3_aa: CASSPGQGNQPQHF
cdr3_nt: TGCGCCAGCAGCCCAGGACAGGGTAATCAGCCCCAGCATTTT

j_call: TRBJ2-7
clone_size: once
d_call: .
v_call: TRBV5-1
cdr3_aa: CASSLDGTPAYEQYF
cdr3_nt: TGCGCCAGCAGCCTGGACGGGACACCAGCCTACGAGCAGTACTTC

j_call: TRBJ1-1
clone_size: .
d_call: .
v_call: TRBV6-5
cdr3_aa: CASSYSRMNTEAFF
cdr3_nt: TGTGCCAGCAGTTATTCCAGAATGAACACTGAAGCTTTCTTT

j_call: TRBJ1-5
clone_size: .
d_call: TRBD1
v_call: TRBV4-1
cdr3_aa: CASSHPGQGIQPQHF
cdr3_nt: TGCGCCAGCAGCCACCCAGGACAGGGGATTCAGCCCCAGCATTTT

j_call: TRBJ2-1
clone_size: .
d_call: TRBD2
v_call: TRBV9
cdr3_aa: CASTESGNPYNEQFF
cdr3_nt: TGTGCCAGCACGGAAAGCGGGAACCCCTACAATGAGCAGTTCTTC

j_call: TRBJ2-7
clone_size: .
d_call: .
v_call: TRBV28
cdr3_aa: CASSLSPPNSYEQYF
cdr3_nt: TGTGCCAGCAGTTTAAGCCCCCCGAACTCCTACGAGCAGTACTTC

j_call: TRBJ2-3
clone_size: once
d_call: .
v_call: TRBV7-2
cdr3_aa: CASSQGGTAPDTQYF
cdr3_nt: TGTGCCAGCAGCCAGGGGGGAACCGCTCCAGATACGCAGTATTTT

j_call: TRBJ2-7
clone_size: .
d_call: .
v_call: TRBV6-5
cdr3_aa: CASRKQGVYEQYF
cdr3_nt: TGTGCCAGCCGGAAACAGGGAGTTTACGAGCAGTACTTC

j_call: TRBJ2-7
clone_size: .
d_call: .
v_call: TRBV7-2
cdr3_aa: CASSQQNRYEQYF
cdr3_nt: TGTGCCAGCAGCCAGCAGAACAGGTACGAGCAGTACTTC

j_call: TRBJ2-1
clone_size: .
d_call: TRBD2
v_call: TRBV7-6
cdr3_aa: CASSLRPAGASYNEQFF
cdr3_nt: TGTGCCAGCAGCTTACGTCCAGCGGGAGCCTCCTACAATGAGCAGTTCTTC

j_call: TRBJ1-6
clone_size: .
d_call: .
v_call: TRBV28
cdr3_aa: CASSLYRDVSPLHF
cdr3_nt: TGTGCCAGCAGTTTATACAGGGATGTTTCACCCCTCCACTTT

j_call: TRBJ1-1
clone_size: .
d_call: .
v_call: TRBV6-1
cdr3_aa: CASKETRTGTEAFF
cdr3_nt: TGTGCCAGCAAGGAGACCCGAACAGGGACTGAAGCTTTCTTT

j_call: TRBJ2-7
clone_size: .
d_call: .
v_call: TRBV7-2
cdr3_aa: CASSPLYSYEQYF
cdr3_nt: TGTGCCAGCAGCCCGCTCTATTCCTACGAGCAGTACTTC

j_call: TRBJ2-1
clone_size: once
d_call: .
v_call: TRBV11-2
cdr3_aa: CASSLDILARYNEQFF
cdr3_nt: TGTGCCAGCAGCTTAGATATCCTAGCGCGGTACAATGAGCAGTTCTTC

j_call: TRBJ1-4
clone_size: .
d_call: TRBD1
v_call: TRBV9
cdr3_aa: CASSGPGTGGYQATNEKLFF
cdr3_nt: TGTGCCAGCAGCGGGCCTGGGACAGGGGGTTACCAAGCAACTAATGAAAAACTGTTTTTT

j_call: TRBJ1-2
clone_size: .
d_call: TRBD1
v_call: TRBV19
cdr3_aa: CATNPGGTVYGYTF
cdr3_nt: TGTGCCACCAACCCCGGAGGGACAGTTTATGGCTACACCTTC

j_call: TRBJ1-1
clone_size: .
d_call: .
v_call: TRBV28
cdr3_aa: CASSHPGDEVNTEAFF
cdr3_nt: TGTGCCAGCAGCCATCCAGGGGATGAGGTGAACACTGAAGCTTTCTTT

j_call: TRBJ2-7
clone_size: .
d_call: TRBD1
v_call: TRBV6-5
cdr3_aa: CASSPTGQGYEQYF
cdr3_nt: TGTGCCAGCAGCCCAACGGGACAGGGCTACGAGCAGTACTTC

j_call: TRBJ2-7
clone_size: .
d_call: .
v_call: TRBV7-4
cdr3_aa: CASSARRRGTSYEQYF
cdr3_nt: TGTGCCAGCAGCGCCCGACGGCGCGGGACTTCCTACGAGCAGTACTTC

j_call: TRBJ1-4
clone_size: few
d_call: .
v_call: TRBV21-1
cdr3_aa: CASSKGDRCATNEKLFF
cdr3_nt: TGTGCCAGCAGCAAAGGGGACAGGTGCGCAACTAATGAAAAACTGTTTTTT

j_call: TRBJ2-3
clone_size: few
d_call: .
v_call: TRBV21-1
cdr3_aa: CASSKAWDYNTDTQYF
cdr3_nt: TGTGCCAGCAGCAAAGCTTGGGACTATAACACAGATACGCAGTATTTT

j_call: TRBJ2-1
clone_size: .
d_call: .
v_call: TRBV9
cdr3_aa: CASSVQYSGEQFF
cdr3_nt: TGTGCCAGCAGCGTTCAATATTCCGGGGAGCAGTTCTTC

j_call: TRBJ2-7
clone_size: .
d_call: .
v_call: TRBV11-1
cdr3_aa: CASSLAGRGKDEQYF
cdr3_nt: TGTGCCAGCAGCTTAGCGGGCAGGGGTAAGGACGAGCAGTACTTC

j_call: TRBJ1-2
clone_size: .
d_call: TRBD1
v_call: TRBV6-1
cdr3_aa: CASSEFPGTAYGYTF
cdr3_nt: TGTGCCAGCAGTGAATTCCCCGGGACAGCCTATGGCTACACCTTC

j_call: TRBJ2-7
clone_size: once
d_call: TRBD2
v_call: TRBV11-2
cdr3_aa: CASSTTSGSSSYEQYF
cdr3_nt: TGTGCCAGCAGCACAACTAGCGGGAGTTCTTCCTACGAGCAGTACTTC

j_call: TRBJ2-6
clone_size: .
d_call: .
v_call: TRBV12-5
cdr3_aa: CASGLAGAGQSRANVLTF
cdr3_nt: TGTGCTAGTGGTCTGGCGGGTGCAGGACAAAGTCGGGCCAACGTCCTGACTTTC

j_call: TRBJ2-7
clone_size: .
d_call: .
v_call: TRBV4-1
cdr3_aa: CASSQGFVQTYEQYF
cdr3_nt: TGCGCCAGCAGCCAAGGGTTCGTACAGACCTACGAGCAGTACTTC

j_call: TRBJ1-1
clone_size: few
d_call: TRBD1
v_call: TRBV6-6
cdr3_aa: CASRSTGDTEAFF
cdr3_nt: TGTGCCAGCAGGTCTACAGGGGACACTGAAGCTTTCTTT

j_call: TRBJ2-7
clone_size: .
d_call: .
v_call: TRBV2
cdr3_aa: CASNTLAGLYEQYF
cdr3_nt: TGTGCCAGCAACACGCTTGCGGGCCTCTACGAGCAGTACTTC

j_call: TRBJ1-3
clone_size: once
d_call: .
v_call: TRBV5-4
cdr3_aa: CASSSGIPYSGNTIYF
cdr3_nt: TGTGCCAGCAGCTCCGGGATTCCCTACTCTGGAAACACCATATATTTT

j_call: TRBJ2-7
clone_size: .
d_call: .
v_call: TRBV5-6
cdr3_aa: CASSFWGGSYEQYF
cdr3_nt: TGTGCCAGCAGCTTCTGGGGCGGATCTTACGAGCAGTACTTC

j_call: TRBJ2-1
clone_size: few
d_call: TRBD1
v_call: TRBV5-1
cdr3_aa: CASNQPGQGAEKTKFF
cdr3_nt: TGCGCCAGCAACCAACCGGGACAGGGGGCAGAAAAAACAAAGTTCTTC

j_call: TRBJ2-7
clone_size: few
d_call: .
v_call: TRBV6-5
cdr3_aa: CASMWGEAYEQYF
cdr3_nt: TGTGCCAGCATGTGGGGGGAGGCCTACGAGCAGTACTTC

j_call: TRBJ2-3
clone_size: .
d_call: .
v_call: TRBV7-9
cdr3_aa: CASSLALTQGTDTQYF
cdr3_nt: TGTGCCAGCAGCTTAGCTCTAACCCAAGGCACAGATACGCAGTATTTT

j_call: TRBJ1-4
clone_size: .
d_call: TRBD1
v_call: TRBV18
cdr3_aa: CASSPRGQGDEKLFF
cdr3_nt: TGTGCCAGCTCACCAAGAGGACAGGGGGATGAAAAACTGTTTTTT

j_call: TRBJ1-1
clone_size: .
d_call: .
v_call: TRBV19
cdr3_aa: CASVTESRPGNTEAFF
cdr3_nt: TGTGCCAGCGTGACCGAGTCTAGACCGGGAAACACTGAAGCTTTCTTT

j_call: TRBJ1-3
clone_size: .
d_call: .
v_call: TRBV18
cdr3_aa: CASSPTPSPTRNTIYF
cdr3_nt: TGTGCCAGCTCACCCACTCCGTCCCCGACTCGAAACACCATATATTTT

j_call: TRBJ2-5
clone_size: .
d_call: TRBD2
v_call: TRBV5-1
cdr3_aa: CASSLEGLLAGIAETQYF
cdr3_nt: TGCGCCAGCAGCTTGGAAGGTTTGCTAGCGGGAATCGCAGAGACCCAGTACTTC

j_call: TRBJ1-6
clone_size: .
d_call: .
v_call: TRBV4-3
cdr3_aa: CASSLQGGGESSYNSPLHF
cdr3_nt: TGCGCCAGCAGCCTACAGGGAGGGGGGGAGAGCTCCTATAATTCACCCCTCCACTTT

j_call: TRBJ2-3
clone_size: .
d_call: .
v_call: TRBV5-1
cdr3_aa: CASSLGGSLTDTQYF
cdr3_nt: TGCGCCAGCAGCTTGGGGGGCTCGCTCACAGATACGCAGTATTTT

j_call: TRBJ1-2
clone_size: .
d_call: TRBD1
v_call: TRBV9
cdr3_aa: CASSPQGAGYGYTF
cdr3_nt: TGTGCCAGCAGCCCACAGGGGGCTGGCTATGGCTACACCTTC